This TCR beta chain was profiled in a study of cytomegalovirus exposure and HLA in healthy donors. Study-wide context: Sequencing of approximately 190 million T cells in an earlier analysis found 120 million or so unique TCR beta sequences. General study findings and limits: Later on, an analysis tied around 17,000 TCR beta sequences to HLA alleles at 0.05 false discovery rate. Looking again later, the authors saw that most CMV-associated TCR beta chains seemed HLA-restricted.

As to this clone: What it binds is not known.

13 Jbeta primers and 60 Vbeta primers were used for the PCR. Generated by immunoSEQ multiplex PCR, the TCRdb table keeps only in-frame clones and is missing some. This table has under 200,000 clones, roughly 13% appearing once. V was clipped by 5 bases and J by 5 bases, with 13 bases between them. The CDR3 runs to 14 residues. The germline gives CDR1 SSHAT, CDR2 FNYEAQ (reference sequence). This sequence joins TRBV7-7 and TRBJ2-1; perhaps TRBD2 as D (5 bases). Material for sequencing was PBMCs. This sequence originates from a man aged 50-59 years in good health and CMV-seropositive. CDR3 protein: CASSQTDYDNEQFF. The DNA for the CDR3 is TGTGCCAGCAGCCAGACTGACTACGACAATGAGCAGTTCTTC.